This T cell receptor (beta chain) was sequenced during a study of T-cell reconstitution after alpha-beta-depleted transplantation in children. Researchers prepared the TCRbeta library using unique molecular identifiers, the study reports. TCRdb fed the PCR reads into MiXCR, producing one record per CDR3 protein. The table has nearly 550,000 distinct CDR3 sequences, 15% to 20% seen once. Germline CDR1 is LNHNV and CDR2 is YYDKDF (reference sequence). This CDR3 comprises 15 residues. V was clipped by 8 bases and J by 2 bases, with 17 bases between them. This TCR derives from a human donor who donated a stem cell graft to a child with acute lymphoblastic leukemia. Material: PBMCs from the stem cell graft donor, obtained from the stem cell graft. The chain has TRBV15 and TRBJ2-3; D is unresolved. This CDR3 is CATAGGTSYTDTQYF. As DNA, the CDR3 is TGTGCCACCGCCGGCGGCACGAGTTACACAGATACGCAGTATTTT.